This T cell receptor (beta chain) is drawn from a study of blood T cell repertoires in COVID-19. Study overall: T cells, B-cell-depleted T cells, or PBMCs supplied cDNA or gDNA.

Source study methods: The authors estimated nucleated cell counts from reference gene primer amplification. Generated by immunoSEQ multiplex PCR, the TCRdb table keeps only in-frame clones and is missing some. V and J calls and clone size follow that table, whereas D and trimming were derived from the DNA. This table holds about 19,000 clones, 87% found once. Per germline, CDR1 MGHDK and CDR2 SYGVNS. This CDR3 is 16 amino acids long. J lost 0 bases, V lost 3 bases, and 5 bases had no gene match. The receptor's source is a human donor in a cohort sampled during active COVID-19. The donor label of this sample is uncertain. V usage is TRBV25-1 and J usage is TRBJ2-3; 8 nucleotides match TRBD2. The sequencing sample was made of peripheral blood. The CDR3 nucleotides read TGTGCCAGCAGTGACTCGGGGGGGACAAGCACAGATACGCAGTATTTT. Translated: CASSDSGGTSTDTQYF. The variable domain in full, with the rest retrieved from reference TRBV25-1 and TRBJ2-3, is EADIYQTPRYLVIGTGKKITLECSQTMGHDKMYWYQQDPGMELHLIHYSYGVNSTEKGDLSSESTVSRIRTEHFPLTLESARPSHTSQYLCASSDSGGTSTDTQYFGPGTRLTVL.